These 9 T cell receptor beta chains originate from one sample sequenced in a study of regulatory T cells in long-lasting Graves disease. Time point here: newly diagnosed GD, antithyroid drugs for less than 3 months. Researchers made the TCR library from RNA that was extracted from PBMCs. Arm-PCR with iRepertoire HTBI primers amplified the CDR3 regions for these TCR beta libraries. TCRdb reprocessed the multiplex PCR reads via MiXCR and lists one record per CDR3 protein. The data hold under 500,000 distinct CDR3 sequences, with roughly 15% observed a single time. The same specimen was also included in a second study, on T cells in Graves' hyperthyroidism and ophthalmopathy.

Sequenced material: peripheral blood mononuclear cells (PBMCs), taken at new diagnosis, from a patient treated with antithyroid drugs. These receptors were taken from a woman in her 30s with Graves disease.

The J gene is TRBJ1-2, the V gene TRBV20-1, with TRBD1 identical over 8 bases. J gave up 8 bases and V 2 bases, and 10 bases lay outside the gene matches. Germline CDR1 reads DFQATT; CDR2 reads SNEGSKA (reference sequence). The CDR3 contains 14 residues. CDR3 DNA sequence: TGCAGTGCTAGAAATGGACAGGGAGTTGGAGGCTACACCTTC. Its protein product is CSARNGQGVGGYTF.

This clonotype has a handful of counts. The chain recombines TRBV6-2 or TRBV6-3 with TRBJ2-7; 8 bases are shared with TRBD1. CDR1 is MNHEY, CDR2 SVGEGT, per germline. CDR3 length equals 14 residues. The V and J ends lost 0 bases and 5 bases, in that order; junction bases with no gene match: 3. CDR3 in amino acids: CASSYSRGPHEQYF. The CDR3 DNA sequence: TGTGCCAGCAGTTACTCCAGGGGGCCCCACGAGCAGTACTTC.

The V gene is TRBV19, the J gene TRBJ2-3; TRBD1 matches at 7 bases. Germline CDR1 and CDR2: LNHDA and SQIVND (reference sequence). V trimming: 5 bases; J trimming: 6 bases; junction bases outside the gene matches: 8. The CDR3 is 14 amino acids. In DNA, the CDR3 is TGTGCCAGTAGTCGAGACAGGGAGTTGGATACGCAGTATTTT. This translates into CASSRDRELDTQYF.

J is TRBJ1-4 and V is TRBV28; a weak D match, TRBD1 (6 bases). This CDR3 is built from 14 residues. V lost 7 bases, J lost 6 bases, and 15 bases lay in between. From germline, CDR1 is MDHEN and CDR2 SYDVKM. DNA of the CDR3: TGTGCCAGCAATTCTCAGGGGACGGATGAAAAACTGTTTTTT. It codes for CASNSQGTDEKLFF.

Points on this clonotype: This could be a read error, since a much larger clone is one nucleotide away. This chain connects TRBV2 to TRBJ1-1; D is unclear. The germline V gene has CDR1 SNHLY and CDR2 FYNNEI. The CDR3 spans 13 residues. In DNA, the CDR3 is TGTGCCAGCAGTGAGTTACTGAACACTGAAGCTTCCTTT. Its protein product is CASSELLNTEASF.

This clonotype was observed at least ten times. J is TRBJ2-1 and V is TRBV20-1, with D unclear. Germline CDR1 is DFQATT and CDR2 is SNEGSKA (reference sequence). V dropped 1 base and J dropped 0 bases, with 16 bases sitting between them. CDR3 length: 17 amino acids. CDR3 region: CSARAPTAISSYNEQFF. In nucleotides, the CDR3 is TGCAGTGCTAGAGCCCCAACAGCGATAAGCTCCTACAATGAGCAGTTCTTC.

This clonotype was seen at least ten times. The gene calls are TRBV9 and TRBJ2-5; the D gene is possibly TRBD2 (6 bases). The CDR3 covers 15 residues. Trimming left V 0 bases short and J 4 bases short, with 13 bases between. Germline V gene sequence: CDR1 SGDLS, CDR2 YYNGEE. The CDR3 here is CASSVVGRGGETQYF. CDR3 in DNA: TGTGCCAGCAGCGTAGTCGGGAGAGGAGGAGAGACCCAGTACTTC.

This clonotype has a handful of counts. This chain uses TRBV10-3 with TRBJ2-3; 11 nucleotides line up with TRBD2. The germline gives CDR1 ENHRY, CDR2 SYGVKD. CDR3 size: 16 residues. V lost 6 bases, J lost 2 bases, and 7 bases stayed unmatched. CDR3 loop: CAIRPRLAGHTDTQYF. In DNA form, the CDR3 reads TGTGCCATCAGACCCCGACTAGCGGGGCACACAGATACGCAGTATTTT.

This clonotype was detected many times. V is TRBV20-1 and J is TRBJ2-1, with D perhaps matching TRBD2 (5 bases). The length of the CDR3 is 14 residues. Germline-derived CDR1 and CDR2 are DFQATT and SNEGSKA (reference sequence). Trimming left V 8 bases short and J 8 bases short, with 22 bases between. This CDR3 reads CSSTQGSSWDEQFF. The CDR3 DNA reads as TGCAGTTCTACCCAAGGGTCTAGCTGGGATGAGCAGTTCTTC.